This T cell receptor beta chain was profiled in a study of control samples from healthy donors and cancer patients. The method was immunoSEQ multiplex PCR; TCRdb's version includes in-frame clones alone and lacks a portion of them. This sample has approximately 88,000 clones, with approximately 90% found just once. Trimming cost V 2 bases and J 9 bases, with 14 bases left between them. Germline V gene sequence: CDR1 SSHAT, CDR2 FNYEAQ (reference sequence). The CDR3 is 14 residues long. The chain employs TRBV7-7 and TRBJ2-1; D is ambiguous. The sequence was collected from a woman aged 25 to 39 in good health. The material sequenced was blood. DNA for the CDR3: TGTGCCAGCAGCTTACCAGGACCTGATGTTGAGCAGTTCTTC. Amino acid sequence: CASSLPGPDVEQFF.